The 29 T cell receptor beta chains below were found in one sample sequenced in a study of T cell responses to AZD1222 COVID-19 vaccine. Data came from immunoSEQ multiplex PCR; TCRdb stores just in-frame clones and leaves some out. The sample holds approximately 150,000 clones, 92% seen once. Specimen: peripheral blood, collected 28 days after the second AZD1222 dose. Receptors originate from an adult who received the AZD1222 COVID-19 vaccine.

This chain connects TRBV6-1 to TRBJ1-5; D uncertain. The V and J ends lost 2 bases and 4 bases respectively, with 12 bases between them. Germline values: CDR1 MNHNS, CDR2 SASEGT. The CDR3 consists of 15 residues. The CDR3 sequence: CASSELGLENQPQHF. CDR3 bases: TGTGCCAGCAGTGAACTAGGTTTGGAGAATCAGCCCCAGCATTTT.

CDR3 sequence reads: CASSKTIGTDRNTQYF. The CDR3 region has the DNA TGTGCCAGCAGCAAGACCATAGGGACAGACCGGAATACGCAGTATTTT. The chain is built from TRBV21-1 and TRBJ2-3; the DNA was not compared with TRBD1, the D call given in the table. TRBV21-1 represents a pseudogene. The CDR3 spans 16 residues.

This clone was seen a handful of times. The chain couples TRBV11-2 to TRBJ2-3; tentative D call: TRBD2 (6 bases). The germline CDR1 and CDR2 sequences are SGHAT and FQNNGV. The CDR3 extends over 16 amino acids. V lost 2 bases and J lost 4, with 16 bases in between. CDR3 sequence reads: CASSLSPAGTADTQYF. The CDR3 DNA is TGTGCCAGCAGCTTATCGCCTGCGGGAACCGCAGATACGCAGTATTTT.

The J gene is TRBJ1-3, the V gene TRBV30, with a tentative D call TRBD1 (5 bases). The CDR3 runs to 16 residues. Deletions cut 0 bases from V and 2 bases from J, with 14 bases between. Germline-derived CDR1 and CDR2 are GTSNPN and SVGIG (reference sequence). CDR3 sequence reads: CAWSVSWGVAGNTIYF. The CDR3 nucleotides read TGTGCCTGGAGTGTCTCTTGGGGCGTTGCTGGAAACACCATATATTTT.

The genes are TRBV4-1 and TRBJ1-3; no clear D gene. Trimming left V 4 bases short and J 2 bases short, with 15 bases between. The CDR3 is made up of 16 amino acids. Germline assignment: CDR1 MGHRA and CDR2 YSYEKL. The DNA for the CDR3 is TGCGCCAGCAGCCCCCCGAGGAGGAGCCCTGGAAACACCATATATTTT. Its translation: CASSPPRRSPGNTIYF.

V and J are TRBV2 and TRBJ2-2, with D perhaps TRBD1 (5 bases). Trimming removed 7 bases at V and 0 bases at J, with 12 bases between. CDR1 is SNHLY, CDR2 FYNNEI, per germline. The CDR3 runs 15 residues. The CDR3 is CASNGRTTNTGELFF. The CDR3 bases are TGTGCCAGCAACGGTAGGACAACGAACACCGGGGAGCTGTTTTTT.

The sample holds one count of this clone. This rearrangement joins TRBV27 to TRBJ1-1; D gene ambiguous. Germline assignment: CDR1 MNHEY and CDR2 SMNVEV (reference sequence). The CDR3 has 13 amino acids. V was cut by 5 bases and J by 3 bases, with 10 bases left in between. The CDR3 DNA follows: TGTGCCAGCAGTGCCCGGAGGGACACTGAAGCTTTCTTT. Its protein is CASSARRDTEAFF.

As DNA, the CDR3 is TGCGCCAGCAGCTTGACCACTACGACTCACGAGCAGTACTTC. Translated: CASSLTTTTHEQYF. The rearrangement links TRBV5-1 to TRBJ2-7; D unclear. This CDR3 is 14 amino acids long. V gave up 1 base and J gave up 5 bases, with 13 bases separating them. Germline V gene lookup returns CDR1 SGHRS and CDR2 YFSETQ.

The CDR3 nucleotides are TGTGCCAGCAGTTGGGAAGAGGCTAATCCCACAGATACGCAGTATTTT. Amino acid sequence: CASSWEEANPTDTQYF. This chain uses TRBV28 with TRBJ2-3, with no clear D. V shed 4 bases and J shed 2 bases, with 16 bases lying between them. CDR1 MDHEN and CDR2 SYDVKM come from the germline V gene. The CDR3 covers 16 residues.

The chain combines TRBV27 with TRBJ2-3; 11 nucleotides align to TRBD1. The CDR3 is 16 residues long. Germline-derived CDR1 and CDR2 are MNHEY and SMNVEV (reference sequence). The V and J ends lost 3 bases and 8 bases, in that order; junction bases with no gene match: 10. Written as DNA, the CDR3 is TGTGCCAGCAGTTTTGGGACAGGGGGGACTACGGGTACGCAGTATTTT. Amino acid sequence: CASSFGTGGTTGTQYF.

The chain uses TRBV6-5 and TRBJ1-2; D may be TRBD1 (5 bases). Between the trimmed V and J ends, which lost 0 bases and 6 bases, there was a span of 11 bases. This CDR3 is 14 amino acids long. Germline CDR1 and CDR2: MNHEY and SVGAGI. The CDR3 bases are TGTGCCAGCAGTTACTCGAGCAGGGCCCATGGCTACACCTTC. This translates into CASSYSSRAHGYTF.

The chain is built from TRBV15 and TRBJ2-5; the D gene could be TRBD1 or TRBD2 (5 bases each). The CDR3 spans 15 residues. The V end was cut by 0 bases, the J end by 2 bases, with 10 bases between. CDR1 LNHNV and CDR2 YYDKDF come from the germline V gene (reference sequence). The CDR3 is CATSRDTGPQETQYF. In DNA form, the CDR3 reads TGTGCCACCAGCAGAGATACGGGGCCTCAAGAGACCCAGTACTTC.

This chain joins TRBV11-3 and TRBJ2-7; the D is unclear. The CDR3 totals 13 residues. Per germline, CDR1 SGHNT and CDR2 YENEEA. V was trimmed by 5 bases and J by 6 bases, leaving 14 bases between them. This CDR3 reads CASSPALPVEQYF. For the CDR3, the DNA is TGTGCCAGCAGCCCGGCCCTTCCGGTCGAGCAGTACTTC.

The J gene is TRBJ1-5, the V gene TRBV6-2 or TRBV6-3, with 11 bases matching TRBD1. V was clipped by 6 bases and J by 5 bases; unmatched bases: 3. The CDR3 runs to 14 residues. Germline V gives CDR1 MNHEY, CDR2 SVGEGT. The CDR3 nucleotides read TGTGCCAGCAGCCGGACAGGGGGCTATCAGCCCCAGCATTTT. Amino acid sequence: CASSRTGGYQPQHF.

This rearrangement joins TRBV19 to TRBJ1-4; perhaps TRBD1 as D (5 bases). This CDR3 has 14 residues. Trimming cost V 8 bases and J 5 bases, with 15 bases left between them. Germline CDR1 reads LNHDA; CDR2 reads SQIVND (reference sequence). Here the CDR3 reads CASGPGRANEKLFF. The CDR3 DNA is TGTGCCAGTGGGCCGGGACGGGCAAATGAAAAACTGTTTTTT.

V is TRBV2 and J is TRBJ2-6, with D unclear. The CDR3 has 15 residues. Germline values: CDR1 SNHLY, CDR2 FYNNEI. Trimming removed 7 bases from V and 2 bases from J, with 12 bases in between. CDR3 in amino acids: CASTSDFTGANVLTF. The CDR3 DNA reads TGTGCCAGCACGTCGGATTTTACTGGGGCCAACGTCCTGACTTTC.

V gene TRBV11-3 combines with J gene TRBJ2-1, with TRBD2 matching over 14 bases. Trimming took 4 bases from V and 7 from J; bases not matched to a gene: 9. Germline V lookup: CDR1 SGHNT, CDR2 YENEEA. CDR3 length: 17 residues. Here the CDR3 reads CASSSWTSGRRGNEQFF. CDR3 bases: TGTGCCAGCAGCTCCTGGACTAGCGGGAGGCGGGGGAATGAGCAGTTCTTC.

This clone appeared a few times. The CDR3 sequence is CASSISWDVADTEAFF. Written as DNA, the CDR3 is TGTGCCAGCAGCATTAGCTGGGATGTTGCAGACACTGAAGCTTTCTTT. The gene calls are TRBV7-8 and TRBJ1-1; D is ambiguous. Trimming took 5 bases from V and 3 from J, leaving 19 bases between them. CDR3 length: 16 amino acids. Germline V gene data show CDR1 as SGHVS and CDR2 as FQNEAQ.

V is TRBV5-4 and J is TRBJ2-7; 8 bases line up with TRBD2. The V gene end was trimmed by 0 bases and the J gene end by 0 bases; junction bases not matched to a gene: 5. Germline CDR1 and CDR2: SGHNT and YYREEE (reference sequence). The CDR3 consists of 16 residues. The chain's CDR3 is CASSLGLAGGSYEQYF. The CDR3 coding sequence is TGTGCCAGCAGCTTGGGGCTAGCGGGTGGCTCCTACGAGCAGTACTTC.

In nucleotides, the CDR3 is TGTGCCAGCAGCTGGGCCGGGATCGACGGGGAGCTGTTTTTT. Residues: CASSWAGIDGELFF. The chain couples TRBV11-2 to TRBJ2-2, with a weak D call TRBD2 (5 bases). V was trimmed by 4 bases and J by 7 bases, leaving 13 bases between them. The CDR3 has 14 residues. CDR1 and CDR2 (germline): SGHAT, FQNNGV.

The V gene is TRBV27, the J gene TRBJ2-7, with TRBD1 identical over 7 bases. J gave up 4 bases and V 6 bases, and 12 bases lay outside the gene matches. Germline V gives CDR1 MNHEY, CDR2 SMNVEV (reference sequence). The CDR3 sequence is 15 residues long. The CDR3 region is CASSLHPGQIYEQYF. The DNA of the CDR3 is TGTGCCAGCAGCCTCCACCCGGGACAGATATACGAGCAGTACTTC.

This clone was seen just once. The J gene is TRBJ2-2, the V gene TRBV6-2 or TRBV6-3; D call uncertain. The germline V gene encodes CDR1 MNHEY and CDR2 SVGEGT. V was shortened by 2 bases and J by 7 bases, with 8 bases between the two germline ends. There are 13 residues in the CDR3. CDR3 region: CASSYLSFGELFF. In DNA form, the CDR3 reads TGTGCCAGCAGTTACCTTAGTTTCGGGGAGCTGTTTTTT.

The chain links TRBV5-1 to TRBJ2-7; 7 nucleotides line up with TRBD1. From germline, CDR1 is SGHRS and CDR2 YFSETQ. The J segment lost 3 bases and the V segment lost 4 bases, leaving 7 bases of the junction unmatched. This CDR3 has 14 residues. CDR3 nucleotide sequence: TGCGCCAGCAGCCAGACAGGGACGGACTACGAGCAGTACTTC. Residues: CASSQTGTDYEQYF.

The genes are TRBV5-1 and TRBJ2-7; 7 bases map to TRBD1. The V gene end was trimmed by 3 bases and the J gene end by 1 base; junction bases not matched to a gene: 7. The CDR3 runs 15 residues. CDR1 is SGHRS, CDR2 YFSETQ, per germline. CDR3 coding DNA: TGCGCCAGCAGCTCTACGACAGGGCCATCCTACGAGCAGTACTTC. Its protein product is CASSSTTGPSYEQYF.

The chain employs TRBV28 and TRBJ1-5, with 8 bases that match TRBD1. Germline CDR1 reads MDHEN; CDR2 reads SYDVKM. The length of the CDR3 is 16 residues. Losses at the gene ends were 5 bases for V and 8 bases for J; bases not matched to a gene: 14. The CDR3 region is CASSDGQGHLLKPQHF. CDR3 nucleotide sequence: TGTGCCAGCAGTGACGGACAGGGTCACCTCCTGAAGCCCCAGCATTTT.

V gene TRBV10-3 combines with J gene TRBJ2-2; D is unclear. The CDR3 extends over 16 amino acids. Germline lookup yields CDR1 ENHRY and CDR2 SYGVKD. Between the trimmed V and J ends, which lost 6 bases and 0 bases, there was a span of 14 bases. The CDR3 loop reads CAISPDGPTNTGELFF. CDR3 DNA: TGTGCCATCAGCCCCGACGGACCCACGAACACCGGGGAGCTGTTTTTT.

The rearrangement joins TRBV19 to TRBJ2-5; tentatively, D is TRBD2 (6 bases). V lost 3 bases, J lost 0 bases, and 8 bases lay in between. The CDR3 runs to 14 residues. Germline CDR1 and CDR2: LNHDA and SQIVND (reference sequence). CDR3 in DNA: TGTGCCAGTAGTATCGGAGGGGACCAAGAGACCCAGTACTTC. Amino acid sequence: CASSIGGDQETQYF.

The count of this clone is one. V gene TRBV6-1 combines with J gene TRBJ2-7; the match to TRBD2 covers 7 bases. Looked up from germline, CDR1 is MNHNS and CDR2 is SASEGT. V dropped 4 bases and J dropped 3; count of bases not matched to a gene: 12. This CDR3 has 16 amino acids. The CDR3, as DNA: TGTGCCAGCAGTGGATCCTTAGCGGGTGGAAACTACGAGCAGTACTTC. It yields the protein CASSGSLAGGNYEQYF.

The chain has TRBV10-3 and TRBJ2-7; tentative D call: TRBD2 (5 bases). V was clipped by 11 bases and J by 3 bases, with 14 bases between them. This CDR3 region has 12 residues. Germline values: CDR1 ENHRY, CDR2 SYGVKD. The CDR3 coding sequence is TGTGCCCCCAAGAGCGGTGTCTACGAGCAGTACTTC. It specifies CAPKSGVYEQYF.